This T cell receptor (beta chain) was captured by sequencing in a study of cytomegalovirus exposure and HLA in healthy donors. With 5 bases removed from V and 5 bases from J, the gap between germline ends came to 12 bases. CDR3 length: 13 amino acids. The germline V gene encodes CDR1 SNHLY and CDR2 FYNNEI. 60 Vbeta and 13 Jbeta primers were used in PCR. Data came from immunoSEQ multiplex PCR; TCRdb stores just in-frame clones and leaves some out. The sample records about 120,000 clones, about 15% being singletons. The sequencing sample was made of PBMCs. The receptor comes from a female donor in good health and CMV-seropositive. The chain joins TRBV2 to TRBJ1-1, with D tentatively TRBD1 (5 bases). The CDR3 DNA reads as TGTGCCAGCAGTTCCACCAGGGATACTGAAGCTTTCTTT. It codes for CASSSTRDTEAFF.